The 27 T cell receptor beta chains given below trace back to one sample, sequenced in a study of blood T cell repertoires in COVID-19. Measured with immunoSEQ multiplex PCR; TCRdb has only the in-frame clones, and not every one. The sample shows roughly 380,000 clones, 85% of them seen only once. Sequencing was performed on peripheral blood. The receptors here all came from a woman aged 18 to 35 with acute or convalescent COVID-19.

This clone was found a few times. V and J are TRBV9 and TRBJ1-3; no firm D call. The germline V and J ends were trimmed by 0 bases and 2 bases, with 6 bases remaining between them. CDR1 is SGDLS and CDR2 is YYNGEE in the germline V gene. The length of the CDR3 is 14 residues. The CDR3 region has the DNA TGTGCCAGCAGCGTAGGGGGAGCTGGAAACACCATATATTTT. Translating it yields CASSVGGAGNTIYF.

V gene TRBV27 combines with J gene TRBJ1-1, with D perhaps TRBD1 (5 bases). Germline CDR1 MNHEY, CDR2 SMNVEV (reference sequence). The length of the CDR3 is 13 residues. V was cut by 3 bases and J by 9 bases, with 14 bases left in between. CDR3 DNA: TGTGCCAGCAGTTTCACGGGAGAGGGGAAAGCTTTCTTT. It is translated as CASSFTGEGKAFF.

The rearrangement joins TRBV12-3 or TRBV12-4 to TRBJ1-4; unclear D gene. CDR3 length: 11 amino acids. Between the trimmed V and J ends, which lost 6 bases and 8 bases, there was a span of 7 bases. The CDR3 bases are TGTGCCAGCAGCGTCAGAGAAAAACTGTTTTTT. Residues: CASSVREKLFF.

The rearrangement joins TRBV6-5 to TRBJ2-7, with D tentatively TRBD2 (6 bases). Trimming removed 9 bases from V and 1 base from J, with 13 bases in between. The V gene's germline CDR1 is MNHEY and CDR2 SVGAGI. The CDR3 is made up of 13 amino acids. This CDR3 is CASGEGLSYEQYF. CDR3 sequence (DNA): TGTGCCAGTGGCGAGGGACTTTCCTACGAGCAGTACTTC.

This rearrangement joins TRBV3-1 (or the pseudogene TRBV3-2) to TRBJ2-1; 7 bases are shared with TRBD1. Germline V gene lookup returns CDR1 LGHDT and CDR2 YNNKEL (reference sequence). The CDR3 contains 14 residues. With 3 bases clipped from V and 6 bases from J, the junction kept 5 bases outside the gene matches. The CDR3 loop is CASSQWDRANEQFF. Written as DNA, the CDR3 is TGTGCCAGCAGCCAGTGGGACAGAGCCAATGAGCAGTTCTTC.

This rearrangement joins TRBV3-1 (or the pseudogene TRBV3-2) to TRBJ1-5; D is uncertain. Germline V gene data show CDR1 as LGHDT and CDR2 as YNNKEL (reference sequence). The CDR3 runs 16 residues. V lost 3 bases and J 0 bases, leaving 12 bases between the germline ends. CDR3 in DNA: TGTGCCAGCAGCCATGGCTCGGGGTATAGCAATCAGCCCCAGCATTTT. It encodes CASSHGSGYSNQPQHF.

This clone has only one observation. The J gene is TRBJ2-7, the V gene TRBV11-2, with D perhaps matching TRBD1 (5 bases). Trimming pared 5 bases from V and 1 base from J, leaving 9 bases between. Germline V lookup: CDR1 SGHAT, CDR2 FQNNGV. The length of the CDR3 is 13 residues. CDR3 region: CASSRQGSYEQYF. In nucleotides, the CDR3 is TGTGCCAGCAGCCGCCAGGGATCCTACGAGCAGTACTTC.

In nucleotides, the CDR3 is TGTGCCAGCAGCGCGACGGGACAGGTGATCCCCTACGAGCAGTACTTC. Translating gives CASSATGQVIPYEQYF. J is TRBJ2-7 and V is TRBV9, with 8 bases identical to TRBD1. This CDR3 has 16 amino acids. J gave up 2 bases and V 3 bases, and 10 bases lay outside the gene matches. Germline values: CDR1 SGDLS, CDR2 YYNGEE.

The chain is built from TRBV5-4 and TRBJ2-2; TRBD2 matches 7 bases. V shed 4 bases and J 0 bases; nucleotides not matched to a gene: 3. CDR1 SGHNT and CDR2 YYREEE come from the germline V gene (reference sequence). The CDR3 is 15 amino acids. DNA of the CDR3: TGTGCCAGCAGCCAGGGACTAACGAACACCGGGGAGCTGTTTTTT. Its protein is CASSQGLTNTGELFF.

This clone came up once. This chain links TRBV12-3 or TRBV12-4 with TRBJ1-2; maybe TRBD1 (6 bases). V lost 7 bases and J lost 4, with 13 bases in between. The CDR3 sequence is 13 residues long. CDR3 nucleotides: TGTGCCAGCACCTGGGACATAGCCTATGGCTACACCTTC. It specifies CASTWDIAYGYTF.

The chain carries TRBV5-1 and TRBJ2-1, with a tentative D call TRBD2 (6 bases). Germline assignment: CDR1 SGHRS and CDR2 YFSETQ. The CDR3 extends over 15 amino acids. V shed 3 bases and J shed 8 bases, with 18 bases lying between them. CDR3 loop: CASSSPEGRSDEQFF. CDR3 nucleotide sequence: TGCGCCAGCAGCTCCCCGGAGGGGCGCAGCGATGAGCAGTTCTTC. The complete variable domain, with remaining parts taken from reference TRBV5-1 and TRBJ2-1, reads KAGVTQTPRYLIKTRGQQVTLSCSPISGHRSVSWYQQTPGQGLQFLFEYFSETQRNKGNFPGRFSGRQFSNSRSEMNVSTLELGDSALYLCASSSPEGRSDEQFFGPGTRLTVL.

The chain links TRBV29-1 to TRBJ1-1; tentatively, D is TRBD1 (5 bases). The CDR3 sequence is 12 residues long. V was trimmed by 4 bases and J by 1 base, leaving 7 bases between them. CDR1 and CDR2 from the germline V gene are SQVTM and ANQGSEA. The chain's CDR3 is CSVGQPNTEAFF. For the CDR3, the DNA is TGCAGCGTTGGACAGCCGAACACTGAAGCTTTCTTT.

The rearrangement uses TRBV7-8 and TRBJ1-2; 8 bases line up with TRBD1. This CDR3 is built from 12 residues. Per germline, CDR1 SGHVS and CDR2 FQNEAQ. The J segment lost 10 bases and the V segment lost 5 bases, leaving 6 bases of the junction unmatched. The DNA for the CDR3 is TGTGCCAGCAGCCCCCCGGGACAGGTCTACACCTTC. Residues: CASSPPGQVYTF.

The chain employs TRBV7-2 and TRBJ1-2; D unresolved. V was cut by 1 base and J by 2 bases, with 8 bases left in between. Per the germline V gene, CDR1 is SGHTA and CDR2 is FQGNSA. The CDR3 spans 14 residues. CDR3 region: CASSLDGKNYGYTF. The DNA of the CDR3 is TGTGCCAGCAGCTTAGATGGCAAGAACTATGGCTACACCTTC.

CDR3 loop: CASSARQGANTEAFF. CDR3 DNA sequence: TGTGCCAGCAGCGCCCGACAGGGGGCGAACACTGAAGCTTTCTTT. The chain recombines TRBV7-8 with TRBJ1-1, with 10 bases identical to TRBD1. The CDR3 totals 15 residues. Germline values: CDR1 SGHVS, CDR2 FQNEAQ. With V trimmed by 5 bases and J by 1 base, 4 bases remained unmatched.

The gene calls are TRBV5-6 and TRBJ1-5; D gene ambiguous. CDR1 is SGHDT and CDR2 is YYEEEE in the germline V gene. The CDR3 has 17 residues. Trimming left V 2 bases short and J 0 bases short, with 15 bases between. In nucleotides, the CDR3 is TGTGCCAGCAGCTTTGCTAGTGGACTAGGTAGCAATCAGCCCCAGCATTTT. It encodes CASSFASGLGSNQPQHF. The entire variable domain, with the rest obtained from reference TRBV5-6 and TRBJ1-5, is as follows: DAGVTQSPTHLIKTRGQQVTLRCSPKSGHDTVSWYQQALGQGPQFIFQYYEEEERQRGNFPDRFSGHQFPNYSSELNVNALLLGDSALYLCASSFASGLGSNQPQHFGDGTRLSIL.

This sequence joins TRBV11-2 and TRBJ2-3, with 8 bases aligning to TRBD2. The CDR3 spans 13 residues. Germline-derived CDR1 and CDR2 are SGHAT and FQNNGV. V trimming: 5 bases; J trimming: 6 bases; junction bases outside the gene matches: 4. CDR3 bases: TGTGCCAGCAGCGCAGCGGGAGCGGATACGCAGTATTTT. Its protein is CASSAAGADTQYF.

This clone was recorded only once. This chain uses TRBV6-6 with TRBJ2-1, with TRBD1 as a possible D gene (5 bases). The germline V and J ends were trimmed by 6 bases and 3 bases, with 9 bases remaining between them. This CDR3 has 13 residues. From germline, CDR1 is MNHNY and CDR2 SVGAGI (reference sequence). CDR3: CASSRDSYNEQFF. DNA for the CDR3: TGTGCCAGCAGCCGAGACAGCTACAATGAGCAGTTCTTC.

The chain combines TRBV5-4 with TRBJ2-3; TRBD2 aligns across 8 bases. Per the germline V gene, CDR1 is SGHNT and CDR2 is YYREEE (reference sequence). CDR3 length equals 15 residues. Trimming took 2 bases from V and 5 from J; bases not matched to a gene: 7. The CDR3 DNA reads TGTGCCAGCAGCTTTTCCGGGGGGGGTGAAGATACGCAGTATTTT. It is translated as CASSFSGGGEDTQYF.

The V and J genes are TRBV24-1 and TRBJ1-3, with D maybe TRBD1 (5 bases). Looked up from germline, CDR1 is KGHDR and CDR2 is SFDVKD. The CDR3 contains 17 residues. The ends were cut back, 9 bases at V and 4 bases at J, with 24 bases in the middle. In DNA form, the CDR3 reads TGTGCCACCCAAATCCGCCTAACCCCACAGGACGGAAACACCATATATTTT. Translating it yields CATQIRLTPQDGNTIYF.

The chain employs TRBV18 and TRBJ2-6; weak D call: TRBD1 (5 bases). V was clipped by 3 bases and J by 0 bases, with 9 bases between them. Germline-derived CDR1 and CDR2 are KGHSH and LQKENI. The CDR3 sequence is 16 residues long. The CDR3 region is CASSPQGLSGANVLTF. CDR3 DNA sequence: TGTGCCAGCTCACCGCAGGGCCTCTCTGGGGCCAACGTCCTGACTTTC.

This chain connects TRBV11-2 to TRBJ2-5, with TRBD2 matching 10 bases. The CDR3 has 16 amino acids. Germline V CDR1 and CDR2: SGHAT, FQNNGV. J was trimmed by 2 bases and V by 5 bases; bases with no gene match: 8. CDR3 sequence reads: CASSPPGAGGQETQYF. The CDR3 DNA follows: TGTGCCAGCAGCCCCCCAGGAGCGGGAGGGCAAGAGACCCAGTACTTC.

The chain uses TRBV29-1 and TRBJ2-3; 8 nucleotides align to TRBD1. The CDR3 loop spans 15 amino acids. In germline, CDR1 is SQVTM, CDR2 ANQGSEA. V dropped 3 bases and J dropped 4; count of bases not matched to a gene: 9. The CDR3 sequence: CSVERTGTGPDTQYF. DNA for the CDR3: TGCAGCGTTGAGCGTACCGGGACAGGTCCAGATACGCAGTATTTT.

This chain joins TRBV2 and TRBJ2-1; a possible D gene is TRBD1 (6 bases). Looked up from germline, CDR1 is SNHLY and CDR2 is FYNNEI. CDR3 length: 16 residues. Trimming left V 1 base short and J 7 bases short, with 17 bases between. The CDR3 spells CASSEGGLGGSNEQFF. The CDR3 nucleotides are TGTGCCAGCAGTGAAGGCGGGCTAGGGGGAAGTAATGAGCAGTTCTTC.

The V call is TRBV20-1, the J call TRBJ2-7; perhaps TRBD2 as D (6 bases). V was pared by 6 bases and J by 3 bases, with 18 bases between. The CDR3 totals 14 residues. Per germline, CDR1 DFQATT and CDR2 SNEGSKA (reference sequence). The CDR3 is CSASTSPSGYEQYF. The CDR3 bases are TGCAGTGCGAGTACTAGCCCGAGTGGCTACGAGCAGTACTTC.

The chain recombines TRBV24-1 with TRBJ2-1; 9 bases fit TRBD1. This CDR3 has 17 residues. CDR1 and CDR2 from the germline V gene are KGHDR and SFDVKD. The trim removed 3 bases at V and 7 bases at J, leaving 12 bases unmatched. The DNA for the CDR3 is TGTGCCACCAGTGATCTAGGAGCCGGGACAGGGCTAAATGAGCAGTTCTTC. Encoded protein: CATSDLGAGTGLNEQFF.

The V gene is TRBV7-2, the J gene TRBJ1-5; no clear D gene. V lost 8 bases, J lost 4 bases, and 12 bases lay in between. The CDR3 loop spans 13 amino acids. From germline, CDR1 is SGHTA and CDR2 FQGNSA. CDR3 region: CASLQGRNQPQHF. The CDR3 DNA sequence: TGTGCCAGCCTTCAAGGGAGGAATCAGCCCCAGCATTTT.